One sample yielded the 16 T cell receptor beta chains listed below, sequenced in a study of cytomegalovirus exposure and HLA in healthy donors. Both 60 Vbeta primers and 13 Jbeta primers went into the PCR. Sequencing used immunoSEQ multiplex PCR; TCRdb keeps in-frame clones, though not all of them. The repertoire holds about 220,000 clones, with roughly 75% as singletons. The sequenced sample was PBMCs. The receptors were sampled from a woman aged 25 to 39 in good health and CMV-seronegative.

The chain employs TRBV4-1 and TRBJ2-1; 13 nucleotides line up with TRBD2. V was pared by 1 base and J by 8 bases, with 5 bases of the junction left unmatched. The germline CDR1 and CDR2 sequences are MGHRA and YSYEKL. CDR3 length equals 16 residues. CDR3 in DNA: TGCGCCAGCAGCCAAGGGACTAGCGGGAGACCGGATGAGCAGTTCTTC. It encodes CASSQGTSGRPDEQFF.

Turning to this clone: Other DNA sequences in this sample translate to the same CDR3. The CDR3 nucleotides are TGTGCCAGCAGCCTGGGTGGAGGCCTCTACAATGAGCAGTTCTTC. It yields the protein CASSLGGGLYNEQFF. The chain joins TRBV7-2 to TRBJ2-1; a weak D match, TRBD2 (5 bases). Looked up from germline, CDR1 is SGHTA and CDR2 is FQGNSA. The CDR3 loop spans 15 amino acids. V was trimmed by 5 bases and J by 3 bases, leaving 14 bases between them.

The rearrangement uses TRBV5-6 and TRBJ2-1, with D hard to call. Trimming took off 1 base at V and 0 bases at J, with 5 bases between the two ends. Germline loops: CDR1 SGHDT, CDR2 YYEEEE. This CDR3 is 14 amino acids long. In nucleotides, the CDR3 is TGTGCCAGCAGCTTGTGGAGCTCCTACAATGAGCAGTTCTTC. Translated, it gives CASSLWSSYNEQFF.

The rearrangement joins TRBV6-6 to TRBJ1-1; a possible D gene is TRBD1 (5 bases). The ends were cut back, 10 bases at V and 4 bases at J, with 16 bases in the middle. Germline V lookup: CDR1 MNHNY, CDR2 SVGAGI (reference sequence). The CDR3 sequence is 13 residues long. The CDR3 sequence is CATGRGRGTEAFF. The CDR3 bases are TGTGCCACAGGGAGGGGACGGGGCACTGAAGCTTTCTTT.

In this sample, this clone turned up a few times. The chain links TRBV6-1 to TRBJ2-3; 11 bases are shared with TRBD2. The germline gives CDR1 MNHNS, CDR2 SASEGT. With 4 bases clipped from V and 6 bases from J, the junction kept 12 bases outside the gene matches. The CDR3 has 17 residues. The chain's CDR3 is CASSAVRSGGVQDTQYF. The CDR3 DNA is TGTGCCAGCAGTGCAGTCCGTAGCGGGGGGGTCCAGGATACGCAGTATTTT.

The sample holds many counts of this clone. The CDR3 here is CASSLNSGQGAGEQYF. The DNA for the CDR3 is TGTGCCAGCAGCTTAAACTCGGGCCAGGGGGCGGGAGAGCAGTACTTC. V and J are TRBV7-3 and TRBJ2-7, with 8 nucleotides matching TRBD1. The CDR3 contains 16 residues. V was clipped by 1 base and J by 7 bases; unmatched bases: 12. Germline V gene lookup returns CDR1 SGHTA and CDR2 FQGTGA.

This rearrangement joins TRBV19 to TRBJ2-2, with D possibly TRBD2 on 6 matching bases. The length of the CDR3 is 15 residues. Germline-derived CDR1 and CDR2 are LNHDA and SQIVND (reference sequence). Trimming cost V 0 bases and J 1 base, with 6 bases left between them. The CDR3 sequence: CASSIERGNTGELFF. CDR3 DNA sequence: TGTGCCAGTAGTATAGAGCGGGGGAACACCGGGGAGCTGTTTTTT.

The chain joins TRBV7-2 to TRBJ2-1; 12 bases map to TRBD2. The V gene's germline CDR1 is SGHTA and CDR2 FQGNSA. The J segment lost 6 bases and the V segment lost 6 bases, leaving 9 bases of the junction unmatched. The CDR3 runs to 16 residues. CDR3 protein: CASSFTGTSGSNEQFF. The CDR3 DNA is TGTGCCAGCAGTTTCACCGGGACTAGCGGGTCCAATGAGCAGTTCTTC.

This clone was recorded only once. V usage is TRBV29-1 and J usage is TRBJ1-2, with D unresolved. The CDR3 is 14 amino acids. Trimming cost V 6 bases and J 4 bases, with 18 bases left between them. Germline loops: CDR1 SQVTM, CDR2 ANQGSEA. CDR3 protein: CSVRGSAKGYGYTF. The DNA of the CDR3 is TGCAGCGTGAGAGGCAGTGCGAAAGGCTATGGCTACACCTTC.

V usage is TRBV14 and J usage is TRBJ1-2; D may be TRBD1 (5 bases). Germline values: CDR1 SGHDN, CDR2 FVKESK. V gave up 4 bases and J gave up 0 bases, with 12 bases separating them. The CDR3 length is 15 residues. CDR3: CASSLRAGTNYGYTF. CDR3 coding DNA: TGTGCCAGCAGCCTTAGAGCAGGGACTAACTATGGCTACACCTTC. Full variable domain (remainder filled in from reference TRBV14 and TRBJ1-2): EAGVTQFPSHSVIEKGQTVTLRCDPISGHDNLYWYRRVMGKEIKFLLHFVKESKQDESGMPNNRFLAERTGGTYSTLKVQPAELEDSGVYFCASSLRAGTNYGYTFGSGTRLTVV.

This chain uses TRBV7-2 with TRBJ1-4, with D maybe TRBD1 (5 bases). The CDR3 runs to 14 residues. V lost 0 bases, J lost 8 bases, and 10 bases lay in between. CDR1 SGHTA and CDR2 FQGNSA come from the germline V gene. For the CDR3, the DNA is TGTGCCAGCAGCTTAGCGTGGGGCCTGGAAAAACTGTTTTTT. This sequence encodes CASSLAWGLEKLFF.

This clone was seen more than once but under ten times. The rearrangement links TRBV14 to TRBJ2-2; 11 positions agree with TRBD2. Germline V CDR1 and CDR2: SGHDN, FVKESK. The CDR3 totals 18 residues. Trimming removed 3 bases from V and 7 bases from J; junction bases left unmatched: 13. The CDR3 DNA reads TGTGCCAGCAGCCACTCTGGGAGGCTAGCGGGAGGCTTCGGGGAGCTGTTTTTT. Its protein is CASSHSGRLAGGFGELFF.

The CDR3 DNA reads TGTGCCAGCAGCCAACTGACAGGGGCTACCTACGAGCAGTACTTC. Its protein is CASSQLTGATYEQYF. The V call is TRBV13, the J call TRBJ2-7; 8 nucleotides line up with TRBD1. The CDR3 is made up of 15 amino acids. V lost 5 bases, J lost 2 bases, and 8 bases stayed unmatched. Germline V gene sequence: CDR1 PRHDT, CDR2 FYEKMQ (reference sequence).

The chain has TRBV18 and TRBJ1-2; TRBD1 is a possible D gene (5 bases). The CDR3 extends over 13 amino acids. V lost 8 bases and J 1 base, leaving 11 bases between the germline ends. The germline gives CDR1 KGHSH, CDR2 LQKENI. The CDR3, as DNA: TGTGCCAGCCAACCGGACATTAACTATGGCTACACCTTC. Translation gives CASQPDINYGYTF.

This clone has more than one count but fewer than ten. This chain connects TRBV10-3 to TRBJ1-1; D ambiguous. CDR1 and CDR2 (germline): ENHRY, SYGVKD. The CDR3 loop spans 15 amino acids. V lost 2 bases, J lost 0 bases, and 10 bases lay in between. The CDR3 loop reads CAISEGRLMNTEAFF. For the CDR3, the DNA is TGTGCCATCAGTGAGGGGAGACTTATGAACACTGAAGCTTTCTTT.

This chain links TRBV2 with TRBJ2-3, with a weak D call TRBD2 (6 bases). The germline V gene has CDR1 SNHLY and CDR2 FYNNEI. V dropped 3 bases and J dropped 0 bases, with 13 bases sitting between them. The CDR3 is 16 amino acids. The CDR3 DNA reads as TGTGCCAGCAGTGAGCAAAGGACTAAAAGCACAGATACGCAGTATTTT. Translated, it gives CASSEQRTKSTDTQYF. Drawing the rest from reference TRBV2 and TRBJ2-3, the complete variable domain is EPEVTQTPSHQVTQMGQEVILRCVPISNHLYFYWYRQILGQKVEFLVSFYNNEISEKSEIFDDQFSVERPDGSNFTLKIRSTKLEDSAMYFCASSEQRTKSTDTQYFGPGTRLTVL.